These T cell receptor beta chains were read from a single sample in a study of cytomegalovirus exposure and HLA in healthy donors. TCRdb keeps only in-frame clones here, not all; method: immunoSEQ multiplex PCR. In the table there are around 140,000 clones, roughly 73% of which are singletons. The sequenced sample consisted of PBMCs. The receptors shown here come from a male donor in good health and CMV-seronegative. CDR3s include the opening cysteine and the closing phenylalanine or tryptophan. Fields, in order: J gene, V gene, clone size, D gene, CDR3 length, CDR3 protein, CDR3 DNA. D genes are given only for firm matches. Clone size is given for some rows only: seen once, a few or many times, or a class if the clone is expanded.

TRBJ1-5,TRBV7-2,.,.,13,CASSSGRNQPQHF,TGTGCCAGCAGTTCAGGGCGCAATCAGCCCCAGCATTTT
TRBJ2-3,TRBV9,.,.,16,CASSGTGWSSTDTQYF,TGTGCCAGCAGCGGTACAGGGTGGTCGAGCACAGATACGCAGTATTTT
TRBJ2-5,TRBV7-3,.,.,14,CASSLNGGQETQYF,TGTGCCAGCAGCTTAAATGGAGGACAAGAGACCCAGTACTTC
TRBJ2-1,TRBV29-1,.,TRBD1,16,CSARGRGQGPYNEQFF,TGCAGCGCTAGGGGGCGCGGACAGGGCCCCTACAATGAGCAGTTCTTC
TRBJ2-3,TRBV5-1,.,.,14,CASKGSGATDTQYF,TGCGCCAGTAAAGGTAGCGGAGCCACAGATACGCAGTATTTT
TRBJ2-7,TRBV9,.,.,14,CASSVATRGDEQYF,TGTGCCAGCAGCGTAGCTACTCGGGGAGACGAGCAGTACTTC
TRBJ2-7,TRBV6-6,.,TRBD1,14,CASSYSGQTYEQYF,TGTGCCAGCAGTTACTCGGGACAGACCTACGAGCAGTACTTC
TRBJ1-5,TRBV19,.,TRBD1,16,CASSTNRQGVGQPQHF,TGTGCCAGTAGTACGAATCGACAGGGGGTAGGCCAGCCCCAGCATTTT
TRBJ1-4,TRBV11-3,.,.,16,CASSPGGGPANEKLFF,TGTGCCAGCAGCCCCGGGGGGGGGCCTGCTAATGAAAAACTGTTTTTT
TRBJ2-7,TRBV7-2,.,TRBD1,15,CASSPTGGVAYEQYF,TGTGCCAGCAGCCCAACAGGGGGCGTAGCGTACGAGCAGTACTTC
TRBJ2-7,TRBV12-5,.,TRBD1,16,CASGLVHGQAVYEQYF,TGTGCTAGTGGTTTGGTGCACGGACAGGCGGTCTACGAGCAGTACTTC
TRBJ2-7,TRBV4-1,.,TRBD1,16,CASSQGQGGGLNEQYF,TGCGCCAGCAGCCAGGGACAGGGGGGAGGATTAAACGAGCAGTACTTC
TRBJ2-5,TRBV6-5,.,.,13,CASSYSGALEQYF,TGTGCCAGCAGTTACTCGGGGGCCCTTGAGCAGTACTTC
TRBJ1-4,TRBV7-2,few,TRBD1,14,CASSTSTGDEKLFF,TGTGCCAGCAGTACTTCAACAGGGGACGAAAAACTGTTTTTT
TRBJ2-5,TRBV19,.,TRBD2,15,CASSERGAYQETQYF,TGTGCCAGTAGTGAGCGGGGGGCCTACCAAGAGACCCAGTACTTC
TRBJ2-7,TRBV7-2,.,TRBD2,16,CASSLGASGGEYEQYF,TGTGCCAGCAGCTTAGGGGCTAGCGGGGGGGAGTACGAGCAGTACTTC
TRBJ2-7,TRBV11-3,.,.,15,CASSLDSHSSYEQYF,TGTGCCAGCAGCTTAGATTCCCACAGCTCCTACGAGCAGTACTTC
TRBJ2-3,TRBV9,.,TRBD2,14,CASSVRTSADTQYF,TGTGCCAGCAGCGTTCGGACTAGCGCAGATACGCAGTATTTT
TRBJ2-7,TRBV5-1,.,TRBD2,15,CASSPSMGRAYEQYF,TGCGCCAGCAGCCCGTCGATGGGGAGGGCCTACGAGCAGTACTTC
TRBJ1-1,TRBV4-3,few,.,16,CASSQTVDKMNTEAFF,TGCGCCAGCAGCCAAACAGTCGACAAGATGAACACTGAAGCTTTCTTT
TRBJ2-3,TRBV10-1,few,TRBD2,15,CASSLGTSRTDTQYF,TGCGCCAGCAGTCTTGGGACTAGCCGTACAGATACGCAGTATTTT
TRBJ1-2,TRBV4-3,.,.,16,CASSQDLQGANYGYTF,TGCGCCAGCAGCCAAGACTTACAGGGAGCTAACTATGGCTACACCTTC
TRBJ2-3,TRBV4-1,.,TRBD1,13,CASSQENRGSQYF,TGCGCCAGCAGCCAAGAAAACAGGGGTTCGCAGTATTTT
TRBJ1-6,TRBV5-4,.,.,15,CASSLGGQGNSPLHF,TGTGCCAGCAGCTTGGGGGGGCAGGGTAATTCACCCCTCCACTTT
TRBJ1-4,TRBV9,.,.,16,CASSVGAGATNEKLFF,TGTGCCAGCAGCGTAGGGGCGGGGGCGACTAATGAAAAACTGTTTTTT
TRBJ1-2,TRBV27,.,TRBD1,13,CASSLGQGAGYTF,TGTGCCAGCAGTTTAGGACAGGGGGCCGGCTACACCTTC
TRBJ2-5,TRBV7-9,.,.,12,CSSSQLGLIGYF,TGTTCCAGCAGCCAGCTGGGACTCATCGGTTACTTC
TRBJ1-1,TRBV7-3,.,.,16,CASSLSRSTSDTEAFF,TGTGCCAGCAGCTTAAGTCGGTCCACCTCGGACACTGAAGCTTTCTTT
TRBJ1-1,TRBV4-1,.,.,16,CASSRGTQWANTEAFF,TGCGCCAGCAGCAGGGGAACACAGTGGGCGAACACTGAAGCTTTCTTT
TRBJ2-7,TRBV6-5,.,.,14,CASSYGAKFYEQYF,TGTGCCAGCAGTTACGGGGCAAAATTCTACGAGCAGTACTTC
TRBJ2-6,TRBV2,.,.,15,CASSEGSAGANVLTF,TGTGCCAGCAGTGAAGGGTCAGCTGGGGCCAACGTCCTGACTTTC
TRBJ1-1,TRBV25-1,.,.,13,CASRAEVNTEAFF,TGTGCCAGCAGAGCGGAGGTGAACACTGAAGCTTTCTTT
TRBJ1-5,TRBV10-2,.,.,13,CASSGQANQPQHF,TGCGCCAGCAGTGGACAGGCCAATCAGCCCCAGCATTTT
TRBJ1-5,TRBV7-2,.,.,15,CASSPRAGSNQPQHF,TGTGCCAGCAGCCCCAGGGCAGGGAGCAATCAGCCCCAGCATTTT
TRBJ1-6,TRBV6-4,.,.,14,CASSRQSHNSPLHF,TGTGCCAGCAGCCGACAGAGCCATAATTCACCCCTCCACTTT
TRBJ2-7,TRBV14,.,.,15,CASSYTPEGSYEQYF,TGTGCCAGCAGCTACACACCGGAGGGCTCCTACGAGCAGTACTTC
TRBJ2-3,TRBV18,.,.,14,CASSPGLLSDTQYF,TGTGCCAGCTCACCGGGCCTTTTATCGGATACGCAGTATTTT
TRBJ2-6,TRBV4-3,.,TRBD1,18,CASSQGGTGISGANVLTF,TGCGCCAGCAGCCAAGGGGGGACAGGGATTTCTGGGGCCAACGTCCTGACTTTC
TRBJ2-3,TRBV30,.,.,15,CAWSMFGASTDTQYF,TGTGCCTGGAGTATGTTTGGGGCTAGCACAGATACGCAGTATTTT
TRBJ1-2,TRBV2,.,TRBD1,19,CASSLEVLVGQGAFYGYTF,TGTGCCAGCAGCCTTGAGGTTCTTGTGGGGCAGGGGGCCTTCTATGGCTACACCTTC
TRBJ2-5,TRBV9,.,TRBD1,14,CASSPYGTEETQYF,TGTGCCAGCAGCCCTTATGGGACAGAAGAGACCCAGTACTTC
TRBJ1-4,TRBV11-2,.,.,15,CASSSYRVGNEKLFF,TGTGCCAGCAGCTCCTACAGGGTCGGTAATGAAAAACTGTTTTTT
TRBJ1-1,TRBV18,.,.,12,CASSAREGEAFF,TGTGCCAGCTCGGCCAGGGAAGGTGAAGCTTTCTTT
TRBJ2-3,TRBV5-1,.,.,15,CASSWGRRGADTQYF,TGCGCCAGCAGCTGGGGCCGGCGGGGTGCAGATACGCAGTATTTT
TRBJ2-4,TRBV6-5,.,TRBD1,14,CASSLQGERGIQYF,TGTGCCAGCAGTCTACAGGGGGAGAGGGGTATTCAGTACTTC
TRBJ1-6,TRBV10-3,.,TRBD1,16,CAISQTGQGDNSPLHF,TGTGCCATCAGTCAAACCGGACAGGGGGATAATTCACCCCTCCACTTT
TRBJ1-5,TRBV5-6,few,.,13,CASSFREGQPQHF,TGTGCCAGCAGCTTTAGAGAGGGACAGCCCCAGCATTTT
TRBJ1-3,TRBV9,.,.,15,CASTRGGSTGNTIYF,TGTGCCAGCACCAGAGGAGGGAGCACTGGAAACACCATATATTTT
TRBJ2-2,TRBV30,.,TRBD2,16,CALGASGGLNTGELFF,TGTGCTCTGGGGGCTAGCGGGGGACTGAACACCGGGGAGCTGTTTTTT
TRBJ2-7,TRBV7-9,once,TRBD1,13,CSSSRTGPYEQYF,TGTTCCAGCAGCCGGACAGGCCCCTACGAGCAGTACTTC
TRBJ2-2,TRBV5-1,.,TRBD1,15,CASSFRPGGTGELFF,TGCGCCAGCAGCTTTAGGCCAGGGGGCACCGGGGAGCTGTTTTTT
TRBJ2-5,TRBV2,.,.,14,CASSPGVGLQTQYF,TGTGCCAGCAGTCCGGGAGTGGGTTTGCAGACCCAGTACTTC
TRBJ2-5,TRBV10-2,.,TRBD1,13,CASSVIRGKTQYF,TGCGCCAGCAGCGTCATCAGGGGGAAGACCCAGTACTTC
TRBJ1-1,TRBV30,.,.,12,CAWSRDSPEAFF,TGTGCCTGGAGTCGGGACTCACCTGAAGCTTTCTTT
TRBJ2-3,TRBV9,.,.,13,CASSMTSTDTQYF,TGTGCCAGCAGTATGACTAGCACAGATACGCAGTATTTT
TRBJ2-7,TRBV7-9,few,.,14,CASSVKGVPYEQYF,TGTGCCAGCAGCGTAAAGGGGGTCCCCTACGAGCAGTACTTC
TRBJ1-3,TRBV18,few,.,16,CASSPPQQGSGNTIYF,TGTGCCAGCTCACCACCGCAACAGGGCTCTGGAAACACCATATATTTT
TRBJ2-2,TRBV30,.,TRBD2,21,CAWSVSLTGTSGARNTGELFF,TGTGCCTGGAGTGTAAGTCTGACAGGCACTAGCGGGGCGAGGAACACCGGGGAGCTGTTTTTT
TRBJ2-2,TRBV7-3,.,TRBD2,17,CASSPSASGGSYGELFF,TGTGCCAGCAGCCCCAGTGCTAGCGGGGGGTCTTACGGGGAGCTGTTTTTT
TRBJ2-1,TRBV21-1,.,.,14,CASSPPRGYDEQFF,TGTGCCAGCAGCCCCCCGCGGGGGTACGATGAGCAGTTCTTC